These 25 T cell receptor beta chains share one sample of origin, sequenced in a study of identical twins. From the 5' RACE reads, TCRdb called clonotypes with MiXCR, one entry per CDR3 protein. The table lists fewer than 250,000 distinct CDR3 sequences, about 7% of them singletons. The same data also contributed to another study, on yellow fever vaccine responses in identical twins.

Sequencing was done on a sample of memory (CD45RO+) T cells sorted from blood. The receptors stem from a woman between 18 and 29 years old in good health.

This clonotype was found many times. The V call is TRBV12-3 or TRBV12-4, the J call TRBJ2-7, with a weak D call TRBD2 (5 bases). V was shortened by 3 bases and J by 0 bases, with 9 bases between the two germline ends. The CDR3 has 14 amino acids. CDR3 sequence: CASSLQRTSYEQYF. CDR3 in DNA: TGTGCCAGCAGTTTGCAGCGGACCTCCTACGAGCAGTACTTC.

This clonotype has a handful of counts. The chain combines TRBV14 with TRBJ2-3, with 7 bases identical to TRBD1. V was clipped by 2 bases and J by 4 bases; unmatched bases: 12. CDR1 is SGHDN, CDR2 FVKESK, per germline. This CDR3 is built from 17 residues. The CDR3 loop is CASSQWTGFGNADTQYF. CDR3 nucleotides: TGTGCCAGCAGCCAATGGACAGGATTTGGGAACGCAGATACGCAGTATTTT.

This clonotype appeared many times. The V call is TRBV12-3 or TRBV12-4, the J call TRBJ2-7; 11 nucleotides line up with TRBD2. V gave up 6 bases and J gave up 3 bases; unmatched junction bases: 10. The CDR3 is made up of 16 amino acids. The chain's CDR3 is CASRPTRLAGNYEQYF. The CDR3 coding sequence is TGTGCCAGCAGGCCGACCAGACTAGCGGGAAACTACGAGCAGTACTTC.

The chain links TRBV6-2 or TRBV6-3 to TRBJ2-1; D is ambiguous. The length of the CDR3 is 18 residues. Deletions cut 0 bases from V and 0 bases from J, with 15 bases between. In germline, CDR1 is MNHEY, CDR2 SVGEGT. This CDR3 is CASSYSSLAASSYNEQFF. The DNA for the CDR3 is TGTGCCAGCAGTTACTCCTCTTTGGCGGCGAGCTCCTACAATGAGCAGTTCTTC.

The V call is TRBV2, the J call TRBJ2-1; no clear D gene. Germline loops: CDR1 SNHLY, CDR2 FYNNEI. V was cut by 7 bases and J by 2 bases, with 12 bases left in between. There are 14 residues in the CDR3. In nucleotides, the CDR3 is TGTGCCAGCACCAGACTGGGTGCCTACAATGAGCAGTTCTTC. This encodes CASTRLGAYNEQFF.

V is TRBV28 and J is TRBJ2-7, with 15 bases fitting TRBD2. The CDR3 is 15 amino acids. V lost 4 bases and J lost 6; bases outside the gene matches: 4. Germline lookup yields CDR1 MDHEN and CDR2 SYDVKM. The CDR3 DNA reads TGTGCCAGCAGTTCGTCGGGACTAGCGGGAGGCGAGCAGTACTTC. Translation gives CASSSSGLAGGEQYF.

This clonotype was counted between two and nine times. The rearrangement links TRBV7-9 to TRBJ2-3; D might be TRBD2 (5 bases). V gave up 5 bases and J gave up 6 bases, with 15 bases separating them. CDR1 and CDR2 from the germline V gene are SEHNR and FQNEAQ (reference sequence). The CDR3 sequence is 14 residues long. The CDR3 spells CASSPQSSGDTQYF. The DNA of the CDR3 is TGTGCCAGCAGCCCCCAGTCTTCGGGGGATACGCAGTATTTT.

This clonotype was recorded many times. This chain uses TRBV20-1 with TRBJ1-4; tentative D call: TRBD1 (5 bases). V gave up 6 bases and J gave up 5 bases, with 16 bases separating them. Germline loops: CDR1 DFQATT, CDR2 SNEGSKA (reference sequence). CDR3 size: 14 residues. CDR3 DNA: TGCAGTGCATCCGACCGGGGCCCAAATGAAAAACTGTTTTTT. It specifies CSASDRGPNEKLFF.

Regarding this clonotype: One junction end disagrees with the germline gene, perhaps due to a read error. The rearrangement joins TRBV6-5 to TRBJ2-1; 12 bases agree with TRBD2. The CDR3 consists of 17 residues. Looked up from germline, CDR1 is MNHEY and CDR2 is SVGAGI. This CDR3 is CASSYRTSGASYTEQFF. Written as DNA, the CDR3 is TGTGCCAGCAGTTACAGGACTAGCGGGGCAAGCTACACTGAGCAGTTCTTC.

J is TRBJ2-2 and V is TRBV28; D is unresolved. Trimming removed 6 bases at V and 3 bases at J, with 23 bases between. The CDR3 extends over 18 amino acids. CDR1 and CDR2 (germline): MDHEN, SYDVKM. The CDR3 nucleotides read TGTGCCAGCAGACCCATGCTTTTCGTGGGCGACCACACCGGGGAGCTGTTTTTT. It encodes CASRPMLFVGDHTGELFF.

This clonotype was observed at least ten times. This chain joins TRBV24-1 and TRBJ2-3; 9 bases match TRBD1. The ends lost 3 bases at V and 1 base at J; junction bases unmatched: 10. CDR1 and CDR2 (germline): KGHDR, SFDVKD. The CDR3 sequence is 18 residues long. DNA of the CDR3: TGTGCCACCAGTGATCGAACAGGGGGCGGTTTTGGCACAGATACGCAGTATTTT. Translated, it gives CATSDRTGGGFGTDTQYF.

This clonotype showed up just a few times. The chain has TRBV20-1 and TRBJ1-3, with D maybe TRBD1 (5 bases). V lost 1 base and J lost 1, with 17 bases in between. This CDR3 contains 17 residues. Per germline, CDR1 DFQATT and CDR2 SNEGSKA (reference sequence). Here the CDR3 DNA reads TGCAGTGCTAGAGCCCGGGGGTCGTCGTTATCTGGAAACACCATATATTTT. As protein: CSARARGSSLSGNTIYF.

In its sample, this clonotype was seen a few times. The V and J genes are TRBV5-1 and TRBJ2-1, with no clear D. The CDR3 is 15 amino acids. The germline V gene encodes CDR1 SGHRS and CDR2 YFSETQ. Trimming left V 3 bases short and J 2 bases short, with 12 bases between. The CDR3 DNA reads TGCGCCAGCAGCTCTCAGCCCGATACCTACAATGAGCAGTTCTTC. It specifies CASSSQPDTYNEQFF.

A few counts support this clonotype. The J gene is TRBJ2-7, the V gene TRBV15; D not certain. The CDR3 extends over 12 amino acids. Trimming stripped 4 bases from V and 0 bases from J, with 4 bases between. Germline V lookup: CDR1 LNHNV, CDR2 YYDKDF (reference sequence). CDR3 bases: TGTGCCACCAGCAATGACTCCTACGAGCAGTACTTC. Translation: CATSNDSYEQYF.

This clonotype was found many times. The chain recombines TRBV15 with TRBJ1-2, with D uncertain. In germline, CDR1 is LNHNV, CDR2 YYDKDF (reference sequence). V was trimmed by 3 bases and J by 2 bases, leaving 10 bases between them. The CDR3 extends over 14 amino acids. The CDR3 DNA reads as TGTGCCACCAGCAGTGAAACCGGAAACTATGGCTACACCTTC. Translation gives CATSSETGNYGYTF.

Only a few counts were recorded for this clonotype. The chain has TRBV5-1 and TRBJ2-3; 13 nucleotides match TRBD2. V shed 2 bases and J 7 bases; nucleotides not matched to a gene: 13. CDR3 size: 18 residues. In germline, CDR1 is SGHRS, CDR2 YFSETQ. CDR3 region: CASSFGPTGTSGINTQYF. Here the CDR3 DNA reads TGCGCCAGCAGCTTTGGTCCAACCGGGACTAGCGGGATAAATACGCAGTATTTT.

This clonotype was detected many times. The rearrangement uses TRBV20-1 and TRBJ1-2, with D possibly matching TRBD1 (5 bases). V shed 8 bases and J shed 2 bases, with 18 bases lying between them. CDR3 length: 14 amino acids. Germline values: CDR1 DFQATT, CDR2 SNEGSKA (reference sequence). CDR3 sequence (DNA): TGCAGTTTGACCGACAGCTGGATCAACTATGGCTACACCTTC. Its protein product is CSLTDSWINYGYTF.

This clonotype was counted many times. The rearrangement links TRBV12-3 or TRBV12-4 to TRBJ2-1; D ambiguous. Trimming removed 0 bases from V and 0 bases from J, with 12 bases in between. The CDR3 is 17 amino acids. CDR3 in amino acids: CASSLAGLTRSYNEQFF. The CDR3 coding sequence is TGTGCCAGCAGTTTAGCGGGCCTCACCCGCTCCTACAATGAGCAGTTCTTC.

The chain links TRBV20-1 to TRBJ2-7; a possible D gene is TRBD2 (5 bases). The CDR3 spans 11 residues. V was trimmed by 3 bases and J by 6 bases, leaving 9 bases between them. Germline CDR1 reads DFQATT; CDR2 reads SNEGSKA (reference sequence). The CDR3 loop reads CSASPGVEQYF. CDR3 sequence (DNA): TGCAGTGCTAGCCCCGGGGTCGAGCAGTACTTC.

This CDR3 is CASSLPGYESNGYTF. CDR3 DNA sequence: TGTGCCAGCAGTTTACCAGGGTATGAAAGTAATGGCTACACCTTC. V and J are TRBV28 and TRBJ1-2; TRBD1 might be the D (5 bases). CDR3 length equals 15 residues. Germline lookup yields CDR1 MDHEN and CDR2 SYDVKM. Trimming took off 2 bases at V and 6 bases at J, with 16 bases between the two ends.

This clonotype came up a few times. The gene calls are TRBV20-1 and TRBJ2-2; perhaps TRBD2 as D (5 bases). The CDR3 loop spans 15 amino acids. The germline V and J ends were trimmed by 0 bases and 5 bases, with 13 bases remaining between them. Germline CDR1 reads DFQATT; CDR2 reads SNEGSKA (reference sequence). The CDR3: CSARDLRGRTGELFF. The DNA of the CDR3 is TGCAGTGCTAGAGATCTGCGCGGGCGAACCGGGGAGCTGTTTTTT.

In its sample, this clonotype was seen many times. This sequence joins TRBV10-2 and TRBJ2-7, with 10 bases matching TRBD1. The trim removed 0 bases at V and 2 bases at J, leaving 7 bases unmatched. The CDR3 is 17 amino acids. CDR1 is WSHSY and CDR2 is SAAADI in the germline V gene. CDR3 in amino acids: CASSESGVGTGAYEQYV. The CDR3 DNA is TGCGCCAGCAGTGAGTCGGGGGTGGGGACAGGGGCCTACGAGCAGTACGTC.

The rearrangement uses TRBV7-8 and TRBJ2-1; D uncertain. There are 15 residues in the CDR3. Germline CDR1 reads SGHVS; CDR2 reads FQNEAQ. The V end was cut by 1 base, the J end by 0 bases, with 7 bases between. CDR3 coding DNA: TGTGCCAGCAGCTTAGGGGTTAACTCCTACAATGAGCAGTTCTTC. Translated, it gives CASSLGVNSYNEQFF.

CDR3 sequence: CASSHARERETQETQYF. DNA for the CDR3: TGTGCCAGCAGCCATGCCCGCGAGCGGGAGACACAAGAGACCCAGTACTTC. The gene calls are TRBV7-2 and TRBJ2-5, with 8 bases fitting TRBD2. V dropped 5 bases and J dropped 2; count of bases not matched to a gene: 13. Germline V gives CDR1 SGHTA, CDR2 FQGNSA. The CDR3 consists of 17 residues.

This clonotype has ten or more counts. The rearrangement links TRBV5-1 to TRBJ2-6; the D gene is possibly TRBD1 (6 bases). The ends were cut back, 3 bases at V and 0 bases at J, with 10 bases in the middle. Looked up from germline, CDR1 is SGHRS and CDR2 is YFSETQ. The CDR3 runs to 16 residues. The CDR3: CASSSGQISGANVLTF. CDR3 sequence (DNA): TGCGCCAGCAGCTCAGGACAGATCTCTGGGGCCAACGTCCTGACTTTC.